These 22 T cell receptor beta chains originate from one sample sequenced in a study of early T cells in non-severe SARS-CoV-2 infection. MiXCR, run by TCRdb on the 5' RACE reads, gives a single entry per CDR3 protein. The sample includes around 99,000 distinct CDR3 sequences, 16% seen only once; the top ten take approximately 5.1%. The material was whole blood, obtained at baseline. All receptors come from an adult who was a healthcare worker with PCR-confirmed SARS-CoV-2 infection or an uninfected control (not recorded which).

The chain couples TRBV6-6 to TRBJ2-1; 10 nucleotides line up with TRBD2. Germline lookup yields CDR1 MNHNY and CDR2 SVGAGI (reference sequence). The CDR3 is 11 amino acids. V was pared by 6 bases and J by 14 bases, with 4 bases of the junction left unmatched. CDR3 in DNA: TGTGCCAGCAGGGACCTAGCGGGGGAGTTCTTC. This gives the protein CASRDLAGEFF.

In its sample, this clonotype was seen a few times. CDR3 residues: CASSKALREPYNEQFF. The CDR3 DNA reads as TGTGCCAGCAGCAAAGCGCTGCGGGAGCCGTACAATGAGCAGTTCTTC. The gene calls are TRBV21-1 and TRBJ2-1; TRBD2 was called by the table and not checked on the DNA. TRBV21-1 is a recognized pseudogene. This CDR3 region has 16 residues.

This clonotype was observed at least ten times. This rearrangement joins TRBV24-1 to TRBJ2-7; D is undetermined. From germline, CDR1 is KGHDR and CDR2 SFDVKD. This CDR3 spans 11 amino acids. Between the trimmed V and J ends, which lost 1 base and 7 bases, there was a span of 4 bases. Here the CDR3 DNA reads TGTGCCACCAGTGATTTACGGGAGCAGTACTTC. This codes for CATSDLREQYF.

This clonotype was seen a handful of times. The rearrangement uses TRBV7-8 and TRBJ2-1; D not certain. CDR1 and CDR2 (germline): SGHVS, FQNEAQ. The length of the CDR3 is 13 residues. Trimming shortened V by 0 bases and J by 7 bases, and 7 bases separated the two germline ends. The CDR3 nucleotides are TGTGCCAGCAGCTTAGCAACAACAAATGAGCAGTTCTTC. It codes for CASSLATTNEQFF. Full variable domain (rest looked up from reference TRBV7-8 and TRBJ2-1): GAGVSQSPRYKVAKRGQDVALRCDPISGHVSLFWYQQALGQGPEFLTYFQNEAQLDKSGLPSDRFFAERPEGSVSTLKIQRTQQEDSAVYLCASSLATTNEQFFGPGTRLTVL.

The CDR3: CSASWQLYGYTF. The CDR3 DNA reads as TGCAGTGCTAGCTGGCAGCTTTATGGCTACACCTTC. V gene TRBV20-1 combines with J gene TRBJ1-2; D unresolved. V gave up 3 bases and J gave up 5 bases, with 10 bases separating them. Germline CDR1 is DFQATT and CDR2 is SNEGSKA (reference sequence). The CDR3 sequence is 12 residues long.

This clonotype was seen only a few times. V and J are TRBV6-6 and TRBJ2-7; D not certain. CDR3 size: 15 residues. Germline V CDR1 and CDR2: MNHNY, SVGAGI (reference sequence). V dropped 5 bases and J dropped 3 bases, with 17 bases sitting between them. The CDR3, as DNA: TGTGCCAGCAGTAGACTGACGGGTTTTGGCTACGAGCAGTACTTC. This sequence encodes CASSRLTGFGYEQYF.

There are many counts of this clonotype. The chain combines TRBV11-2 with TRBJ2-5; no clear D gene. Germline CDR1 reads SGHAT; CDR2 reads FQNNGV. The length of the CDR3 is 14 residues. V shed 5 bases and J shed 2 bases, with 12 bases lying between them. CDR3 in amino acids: CASSRPWIQETQYF. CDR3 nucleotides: TGTGCCAGCAGCAGACCCTGGATTCAAGAGACCCAGTACTTC.

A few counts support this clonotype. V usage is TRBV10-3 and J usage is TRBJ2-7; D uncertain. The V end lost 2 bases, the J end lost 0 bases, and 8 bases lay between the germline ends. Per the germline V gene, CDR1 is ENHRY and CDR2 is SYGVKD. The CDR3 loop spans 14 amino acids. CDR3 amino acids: CAISEPTVSYEQYF. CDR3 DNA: TGTGCCATCAGTGAGCCCACCGTCTCCTACGAGCAGTACTTC.

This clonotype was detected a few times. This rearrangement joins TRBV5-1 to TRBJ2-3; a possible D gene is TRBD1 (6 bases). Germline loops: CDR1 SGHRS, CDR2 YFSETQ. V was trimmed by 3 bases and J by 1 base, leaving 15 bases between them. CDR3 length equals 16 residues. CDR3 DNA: TGCGCCAGCAGCTCAGGGCTACAGGGAGGCACAGATACGCAGTATTTT. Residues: CASSSGLQGGTDTQYF.

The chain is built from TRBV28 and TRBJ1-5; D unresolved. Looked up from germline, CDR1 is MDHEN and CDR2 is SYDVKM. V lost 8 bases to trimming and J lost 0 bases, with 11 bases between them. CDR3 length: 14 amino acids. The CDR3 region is CASLSWNSNQPQHF. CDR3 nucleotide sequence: TGTGCCAGCTTGTCCTGGAATAGCAATCAGCCCCAGCATTTT.

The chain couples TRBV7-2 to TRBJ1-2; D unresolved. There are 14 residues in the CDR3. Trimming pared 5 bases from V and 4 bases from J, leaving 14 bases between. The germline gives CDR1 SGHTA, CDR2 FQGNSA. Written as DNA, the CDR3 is TGTGCCAGCAGCGGTGTAGGGAACCTCTATGGCTACACCTTC. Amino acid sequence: CASSGVGNLYGYTF.

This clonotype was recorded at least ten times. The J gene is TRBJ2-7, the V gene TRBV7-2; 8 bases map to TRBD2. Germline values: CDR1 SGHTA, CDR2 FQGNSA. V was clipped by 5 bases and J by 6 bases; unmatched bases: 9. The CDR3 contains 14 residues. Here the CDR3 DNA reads TGTGCCAGCAGCCTCGGGAGGGCCCAAGTCGAGCAGTACTTC. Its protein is CASSLGRAQVEQYF.

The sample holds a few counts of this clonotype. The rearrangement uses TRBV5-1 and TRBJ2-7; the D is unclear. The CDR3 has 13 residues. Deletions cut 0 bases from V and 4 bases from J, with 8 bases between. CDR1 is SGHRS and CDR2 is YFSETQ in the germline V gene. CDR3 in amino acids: CASSLARPYEQYF. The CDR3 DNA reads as TGCGCCAGCAGCTTGGCGCGGCCTTACGAGCAGTACTTC.

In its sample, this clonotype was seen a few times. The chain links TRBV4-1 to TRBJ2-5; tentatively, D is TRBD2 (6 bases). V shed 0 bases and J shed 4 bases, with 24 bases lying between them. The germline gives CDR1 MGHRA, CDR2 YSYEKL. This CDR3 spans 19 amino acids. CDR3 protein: CASSQELFVGGGPRETQYF. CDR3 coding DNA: TGCGCCAGCAGCCAAGAGCTATTTGTAGGTGGAGGGCCTAGAGAGACCCAGTACTTC.

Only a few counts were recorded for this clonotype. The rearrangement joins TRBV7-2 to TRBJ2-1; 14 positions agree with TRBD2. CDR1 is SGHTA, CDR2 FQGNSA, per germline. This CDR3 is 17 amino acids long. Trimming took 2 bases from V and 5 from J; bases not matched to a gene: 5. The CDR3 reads CASSLRTSGRPNNEQFF. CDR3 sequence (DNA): TGTGCCAGCAGCTTAAGGACTAGCGGGAGGCCGAACAATGAGCAGTTCTTC. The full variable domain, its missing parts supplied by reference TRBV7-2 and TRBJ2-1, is GAGVSQSPSNKVTEKGKDVELRCDPISGHTALYWYRQSLGQGLEFLIYFQGNSAPDKSGLPSDRFSAERTGGSVSTLTIQRTQQEDSAVYLCASSLRTSGRPNNEQFFGPGTRLTVL.

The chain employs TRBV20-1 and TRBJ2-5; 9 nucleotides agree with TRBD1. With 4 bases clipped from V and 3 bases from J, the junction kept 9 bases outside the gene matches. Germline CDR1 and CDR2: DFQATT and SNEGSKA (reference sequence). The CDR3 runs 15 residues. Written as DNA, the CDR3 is TGCAGTGCTAAGTTTAGGGGGACAGGGAAAGAGACCCAGTACTTC. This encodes CSAKFRGTGKETQYF.

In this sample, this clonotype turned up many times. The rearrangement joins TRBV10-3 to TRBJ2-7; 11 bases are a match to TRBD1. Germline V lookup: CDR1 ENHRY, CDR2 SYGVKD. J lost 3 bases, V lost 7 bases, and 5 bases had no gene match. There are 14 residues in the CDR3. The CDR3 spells CAIKAGQGGYEQYF. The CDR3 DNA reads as TGTGCCATCAAAGCGGGACAGGGGGGCTACGAGCAGTACTTC.

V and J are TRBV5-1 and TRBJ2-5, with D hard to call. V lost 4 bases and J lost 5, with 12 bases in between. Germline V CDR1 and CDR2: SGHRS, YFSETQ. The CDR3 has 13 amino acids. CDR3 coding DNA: TGCGCCAGCAGCGTTACCCCTGGGGAGACCCAGTACTTC. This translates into CASSVTPGETQYF. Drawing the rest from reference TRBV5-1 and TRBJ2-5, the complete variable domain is KAGVTQTPRYLIKTRGQQVTLSCSPISGHRSVSWYQQTPGQGLQFLFEYFSETQRNKGNFPGRFSGRQFSNSRSEMNVSTLELGDSALYLCASSVTPGETQYFGPGTRLLVL.

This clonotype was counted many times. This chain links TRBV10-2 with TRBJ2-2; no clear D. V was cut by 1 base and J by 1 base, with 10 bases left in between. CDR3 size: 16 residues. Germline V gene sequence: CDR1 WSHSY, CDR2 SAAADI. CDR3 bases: TGCGCCAGCAGTGAGTTAGTCCCCCGGAACACCGGGGAGCTGTTTTTT. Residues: CASSELVPRNTGELFF.

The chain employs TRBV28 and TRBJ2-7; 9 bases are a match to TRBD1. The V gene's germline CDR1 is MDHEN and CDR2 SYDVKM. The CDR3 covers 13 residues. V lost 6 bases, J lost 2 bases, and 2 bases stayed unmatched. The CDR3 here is CASRWTGAYEQYF. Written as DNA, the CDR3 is TGTGCCAGCAGGTGGACAGGGGCCTACGAGCAGTACTTC.

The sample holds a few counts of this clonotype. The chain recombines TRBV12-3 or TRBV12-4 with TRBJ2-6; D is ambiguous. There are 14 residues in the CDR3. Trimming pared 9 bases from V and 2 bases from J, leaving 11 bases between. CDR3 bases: TGTGCCAGTACCACAGCTACTGGGGCCAACGTCCTGACTTTC. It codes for CASTTATGANVLTF.

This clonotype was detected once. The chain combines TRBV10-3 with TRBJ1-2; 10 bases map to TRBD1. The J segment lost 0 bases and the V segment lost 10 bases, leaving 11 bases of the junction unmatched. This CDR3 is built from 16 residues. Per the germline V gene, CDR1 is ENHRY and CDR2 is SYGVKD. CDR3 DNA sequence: TGTGCCACGGGCGGAGACAGGGGGCTTGCTAACTATGGCTACACCTTC. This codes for CATGGDRGLANYGYTF.